Listed below are T cell receptor beta chains from one sample, sequenced in a study of blood T cell repertoires in COVID-19. Sequencing was performed with immunoSEQ multiplex PCR; in TCRdb, only in-frame clones are kept and a portion is missing. This table holds approximately 260,000 clones, about 87% found once. Sequenced: peripheral blood. Receptors originate from a human donor in a cohort sampled during active COVID-19. Each CDR3 is given without its conserved first and last residue. A D gene is named only where the DNA matches it firmly. For some rows the clone size is stated as once, few or many, or as a class when expanded; others skip it.

D gene,clone size,V gene,J gene,CDR3 protein
TRBD2,once,TRBV27,TRBJ2-7,ASSSLAGASEQY
TRBD1,.,TRBV5-3,TRBJ1-5,ARSPDLGTAYQPQH
TRBD2,.,TRBV5-1,TRBJ2-2,ASSLAVLAGVGNTGELF
.,.,TRBV5-1,TRBJ1-4,ASSLDTGRPVGLF
TRBD1,.,TRBV5-1,TRBJ1-6,ASSIGQGVYSPLH
TRBD2,.,TRBV6-5,TRBJ2-7,ASSTGTSGIYEQY
.,.,TRBV18,TRBJ2-1,ASSRDTSYNEQF
.,.,TRBV10-3,TRBJ2-1,AISENGSNEQF
TRBD1,.,TRBV6-5,TRBJ2-7,ASSPGTELYEQY
TRBD2,.,TRBV5-4,TRBJ2-1,ASSLTSGSVYEQF
.,.,TRBV19,TRBJ2-2,ASSLRQVMNTGELF
.,.,TRBV21-1,TRBJ2-2,ASSPAGELF
.,.,TRBV24-1,TRBJ2-2,ATTPNRAPNTGELF
TRBD1,.,TRBV18,TRBJ1-2,ASSPNRGHGYT
TRBD1,few,TRBV11-2,TRBJ2-7,ASSLVTGYYEQY
.,.,TRBV19,TRBJ2-4,ASSPPGTYKNIQY
.,.,TRBV6-5,TRBJ1-2,ASGYGGVYGYT
.,.,TRBV12-3/TRBV12-4,TRBJ1-1,ASSLGRGAF